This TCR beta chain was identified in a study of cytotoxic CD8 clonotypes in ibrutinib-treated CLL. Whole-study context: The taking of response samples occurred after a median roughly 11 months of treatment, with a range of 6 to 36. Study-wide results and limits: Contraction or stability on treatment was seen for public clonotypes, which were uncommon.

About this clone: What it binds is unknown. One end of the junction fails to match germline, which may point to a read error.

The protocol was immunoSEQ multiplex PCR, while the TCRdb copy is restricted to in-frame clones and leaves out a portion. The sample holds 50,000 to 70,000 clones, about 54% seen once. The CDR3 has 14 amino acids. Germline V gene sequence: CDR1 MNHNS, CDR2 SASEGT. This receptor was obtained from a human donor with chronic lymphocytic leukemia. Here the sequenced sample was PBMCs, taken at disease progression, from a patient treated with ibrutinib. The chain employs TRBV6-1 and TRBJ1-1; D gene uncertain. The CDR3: CASSSTGINNEAFF. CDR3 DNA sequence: TGTGCCAGCAGTTCTACCGGGATAAACAATGAAGCTTTCTTT.